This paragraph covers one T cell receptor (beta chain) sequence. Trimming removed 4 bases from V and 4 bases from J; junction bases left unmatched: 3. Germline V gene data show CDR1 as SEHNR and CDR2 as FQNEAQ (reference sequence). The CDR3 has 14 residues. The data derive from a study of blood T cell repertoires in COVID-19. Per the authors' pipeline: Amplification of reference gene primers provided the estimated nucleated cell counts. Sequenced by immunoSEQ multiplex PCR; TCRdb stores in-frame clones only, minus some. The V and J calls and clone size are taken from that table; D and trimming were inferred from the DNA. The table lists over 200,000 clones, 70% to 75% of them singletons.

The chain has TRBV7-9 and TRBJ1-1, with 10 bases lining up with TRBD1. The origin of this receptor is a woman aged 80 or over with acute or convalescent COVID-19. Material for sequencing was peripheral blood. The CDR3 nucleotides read TGTGCCAGCAGCTGGGGACAGGGGAGCACTGAAGCTTTCTTT. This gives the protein CASSWGQGSTEAFF.